The source of this TCR beta chain is a study of molecular identifiers for immune sequencing clone quantification. Study overall: Naive CD8 cell RNA, from 20,000 or 100,000 cells, was split five ways in replicates, with four sequenced.

Whole-study results and caveats: Naive cells had under 1% of molecules in clones above 20 RNA copies, effectors over 99%.

Germline CDR1 is SGHTA and CDR2 is FQGNSA. This CDR3 comprises 13 residues. TCRdb re-analysed the PCR reads in MiXCR, keeping a single row per CDR3 protein. Of approximately 90,000 distinct CDR3 sequences in the sample, under 25% are singletons; the top ten hold 1% to 1.2%. About this clonotype: Its antigen is as yet unknown. This may be a read error: a much more frequent sequence differs by one nucleotide.

Investigators produced naive CD8 libraries from 20,000 to 1,000,000 sorted cells, drawing on 10%, 30% or 50% RNA. What was sequenced was naive CD8+ T cells from blood, with Jurkat cell RNA spiked in. The sample's subset: FACS-sorted CD8+CD4-CCR7+CD45RA+ naive T cells. The clonotype comes from a human donor in good health. Some libraries in this study had Jurkat cell RNA spiked in. The gene calls are TRBV7-2 and TRBJ1-1; TRBD1 aligns across 7 bases. The CDR3 here is CASSLVGGTEVFF. CDR3 coding DNA: TGTGCCAGCAGCTTAGTAGGGGGCACTGAAGTTTTCTTT.